This T cell receptor delta chain originates from a study of Vδ1+ human thymocytes. Whole-study findings and limits: Bulk data may be misread because of unexpected Vdelta2 sequences. In the thymus, TRG and TRD repertoires looked highly polyclonal with Gaussian CDR3 lengths. Donors shared many TRG clonotypes but few TRD clonotypes. Around 20% of thymic delta-chain sequences were Vdelta2, with few Vdelta3, unlike blood Vdelta1+ controls.

Extracted RNA was reverse transcribed into cDNA. The CDR3 regions were amplified by multiplex PCR from V-gene primers to a constant-region primer. TCRdb called clones from the multiplex PCR reads again using CATT. This table holds tens of thousands of delta-chain clones, approximately 8.8% found once. Thymocytes were sorted as CD3+ TCRVdelta1+ TCRVdelta2- after alphabeta T cell depletion. V lost 2 bases, J lost 0 bases, and 11 bases stayed unmatched. Germline CDR1 and CDR2: TSWWSYY and QGS. This CDR3 region has 18 residues. This clone was found a few times. The antigen is undetermined. This TCR derives from a child less than two years old who had congenital heart surgery. The gene calls are TRDV1 and TRDJ1; 8 nucleotides match TRDD3. Material: Vdelta1+ gamma-delta thymocytes from the thymus. Indicated subset: FACS-sorted CD3+ TCRalphabeta- TCRVdelta1+ TCRVdelta2- thymocytes. CDR3 amino acids: CALGEATYWGSYTDKLIF. DNA of the CDR3: TGTGCTCTTGGGGAAGCTACGTACTGGGGGTCATACACCGATAAACTCATCTTT.